This is a list of T cell receptor beta chains from one sample in a study of vaccination effects on CD4 cells after COVID-19. These TCRs are of unknown antigen specificity. Clones were read by immunoSEQ multiplex PCR, and TCRdb kept only the in-frame ones, dropping some. The sample includes tens of thousands of clones, roughly 73% seen only once; the top ten take more than 2%. The starting material was CD4+ T cells from PBMCs cultured without peptide, obtained after COVID-19 vaccination. Every receptor here comes from a human donor who received a COVID-19 vaccine. Both conserved end residues are part of each CDR3. The D gene is left open where the match is weak. A clone size is listed for some rows: how often the clone was seen (once, few, many), or a class if it is expanded.

d_call	v_call	j_call	clone_size	cdr3_nt	cdr3_aa
TRBD2	TRBV4-1	TRBJ2-2	few	TGCGCCAGCAGCCTTCGGGGAGGGGCGAACACCGGGGAGCTGTTTTTT	CASSLRGGANTGELFF
.	TRBV15	TRBJ1-5	.	TGTGCCACCAGCAGAGATCTGGGGGGAAGCAATCAGCCCCAGCATTTT	CATSRDLGGSNQPQHF
TRBD1	TRBV6-6	TRBJ1-3	.	TGTGCCAGCAATACAGGGGCCGGAAACACCATATATTTT	CASNTGAGNTIYF
.	TRBV5-1	TRBJ2-5	.	TGCGCCAGCAGCCCGACAGTCCAAGAGACCCAGTACTTC	CASSPTVQETQYF
.	TRBV30	TRBJ1-6	.	TGTGCCTGGACTTCGGGGACACACAGTTCACCCCTCCACTTT	CAWTSGTHSSPLHF
TRBD1	TRBV5-1	TRBJ1-1	.	TGCGCCAGCAGCAACCGGGACAGGGTCCCGAACACTGAAGCTTTCTTT	CASSNRDRVPNTEAFF
TRBD1	TRBV18	TRBJ1-3	.	TGTGCCAGCTCACCACCGACAGGGGGGCATTCTGGAAACACCATATATTTT	CASSPPTGGHSGNTIYF
.	TRBV30	TRBJ1-5	few	TGTGCCTGTGGAGCAGACCTTTGGCGGGATCAGCCCCAGCATTTT	CACGADLWRDQPQHF
.	TRBV5-1	TRBJ1-6	.	TGCGCCAGCAGCTTGGGGAATATACAGGGCTCCTATAATTCACCCCTCCACTTT	CASSLGNIQGSYNSPLHF
.	TRBV27	TRBJ1-2	.	TGTGCCAGCAGTTCTCAGGGGAACTATGGCTACACCTTC	CASSSQGNYGYTF
.	TRBV7-2	TRBJ1-2	.	TGTGCCAGCAGCTTAGCTCGGGGATCTAACTATGGCTACACCTTC	CASSLARGSNYGYTF
TRBD1	TRBV28	TRBJ2-6	.	TGTGCCAGCGGGACAGGGGCTGTTCTTGGGGCCAACGTCCTGACTTTC	CASGTGAVLGANVLTF
.	TRBV29-1	TRBJ2-5	.	TGCAGCGCAGGAGGGGGACAAGAGACCCAGTACTTC	CSAGGGQETQYF